This is a list of T cell receptor beta chains from one sample in a study of blood T cell repertoires in COVID-19. Sequencing used immunoSEQ multiplex PCR; TCRdb keeps in-frame clones, though not all of them. The table records approximately 210,000 clones, approximately 86% of them present only once. Sample: peripheral blood. The receptors derive from a woman of 80 years or more with acute or convalescent COVID-19. Each CDR3 is given with its conserved first and last residue. A D gene is named only where the DNA matches it firmly. Only some rows state a clone size, as once, few, many or a class for expanded clones.

DNA,CDR3,size,V,J,D
TGTGCCAGCAGTTACCTATCGTCAGGGTCGACCCAGCCCCAGCATTTT,CASSYLSSGSTQPQHF,few,TRBV6-2/TRBV6-3,TRBJ1-5,NA
TGCAGTGCTACTGAAGGGGGGGGAGAGAGGCAGCCCCAGCATTTT,CSATEGGGERQPQHF,NA,TRBV20-1,TRBJ1-5,NA
TGTGCCAGCAGCCTGACACAAAACACTGAAGCTTTCTTT,CASSLTQNTEAFF,NA,TRBV11-2,TRBJ1-1,NA
TGTGCCAGCAGTTACTCGCGACGGACTCCCTCTTACGAGCAGTACTTC,CASSYSRRTPSYEQYF,NA,TRBV6-5,TRBJ2-7,NA
TGTGCCAGTAAAGGAGAGAGATATGGCTACACCTTC,CASKGERYGYTF,NA,TRBV19,TRBJ1-2,NA
TGTGCCTGGAGGGTTACCGGTTCACCCCTCCACTTT,CAWRVTGSPLHF,NA,TRBV30,TRBJ1-6,NA
TGCAGCGTTGAGGGGCCGGATACGCAGTATTTT,CSVEGPDTQYF,NA,TRBV29-1,TRBJ2-3,NA
TGTGCCAGCTCACCCGGGGGGGCCGGATGGGCAGATACGCAGTATTTT,CASSPGGAGWADTQYF,NA,TRBV18,TRBJ2-3,TRBD2
TGTGCCAGCTCCTCGTCGACAGGCAGCTCCTACGAGCAGTACTTC,CASSSSTGSSYEQYF,NA,TRBV18,TRBJ2-7,NA
TGCAGCGTCGGACCGGGACAGGGGGCTGAAGCTTTCTTT,CSVGPGQGAEAFF,once,TRBV29-1,TRBJ1-1,TRBD1
TGTGCCAGCAGCTTAAGGGACAGGGGGTCACCCCTCCACTTT,CASSLRDRGSPLHF,NA,TRBV7-3,TRBJ1-6,TRBD1
TGTGCCTGGACTGTTCAGGGGGCGAACTATGGCTACACCTTC,CAWTVQGANYGYTF,NA,TRBV30,TRBJ1-2,TRBD1
TGTGCCAGCAGCCAATCAGGACAGGGCCATCGCACAGATACGCAGTATTTT,CASSQSGQGHRTDTQYF,NA,TRBV16,TRBJ2-3,TRBD1
TGTGCCAGCAGCTTAGGCCAGTTGAACTACGAGCAGTACTTC,CASSLGQLNYEQYF,NA,TRBV7-2,TRBJ2-7,NA
TGTGCCAGCAGTTACCCAGCGGTCTCTGGAAACACCATATATTTT,CASSYPAVSGNTIYF,NA,TRBV6-2/TRBV6-3,TRBJ1-3,NA
TGTGCCAGCAGCCCCCAGGGGATGAGGGGGACTGAAGCTTTCTTT,CASSPQGMRGTEAFF,NA,TRBV7-3,TRBJ1-1,NA
TGTGCCAGCAGCTCCGGGGGGGGCAGGGCAATATCACCCCTCCACTTT,CASSSGGGRAISPLHF,NA,TRBV3-1/TRBV3-2,TRBJ1-6,NA
TGTGCCAGCAGTTCCCTTAGACAGGGGCTAGAAAAACTGTTTTTT,CASSSLRQGLEKLFF,NA,TRBV27,TRBJ1-4,TRBD1
TGTGCCAGCAGCTTTGGGGACAGGACCTACACCTTC,CASSFGDRTYTF,NA,TRBV11-3,TRBJ1-2,TRBD1
TGTGCCAGCAGTTTCCGGACTAGCGGGGTCACAGATACGCAGTATTTT,CASSFRTSGVTDTQYF,NA,TRBV28,TRBJ2-3,TRBD2
TGTGCCATCAGTGCAGCGGGCAGCTCTGGAAACACCATATATTTT,CAISAAGSSGNTIYF,NA,TRBV10-3,TRBJ1-3,NA
TGTGCCAGCAGCTTAGCACAGGGGGCTAATGTCTCACCCCTCCACTTT,CASSLAQGANVSPLHF,NA,TRBV7-8,TRBJ1-6,TRBD1
TGTGCCAGCAATACGGGGTTTTATGGCTACACCTTC,CASNTGFYGYTF,NA,TRBV2,TRBJ1-2,NA
TGTGCCAGCAGCGTGAACAGGGGGCTAACTAATGAAAAACTGTTTTTT,CASSVNRGLTNEKLFF,NA,TRBV9,TRBJ1-4,TRBD1
TGTGCCAGCTCACCACCGTTACTAGCGGGGCCTTACAATGAGCAGTTCTTC,CASSPPLLAGPYNEQFF,NA,TRBV18,TRBJ2-1,TRBD2
TGTGCCATTAGGGGTCCGAACACTGAAGCTTTCTTT,CAIRGPNTEAFF,NA,TRBV6-5,TRBJ1-1,NA
TGTGCCAGCAGTGAAGCGCTAGCCGCAGGTGGGCAGTATTTT,CASSEALAAGGQYF,NA,TRBV2,TRBJ2-3,NA
TGTGCCAGCAGCTCAGGGACTCAACGCCGGGCGCAGTATTTT,CASSSGTQRRAQYF,NA,TRBV7-2,TRBJ2-3,NA
TGTGCCAGCAGCTTAGAAGCAGGGCAAGGCTACGAGCAGTACTTC,CASSLEAGQGYEQYF,NA,TRBV7-2,TRBJ2-7,NA
TGTGCCAGCAGCCAAGGCGAAGGGAGCTATGGCTACACCTTC,CASSQGEGSYGYTF,NA,TRBV4-2,TRBJ1-2,NA
TGTGCCATCAGCAGCGGGGGTCGCTCCTACGAGCAGTACTTC,CAISSGGRSYEQYF,once,TRBV10-3,TRBJ2-7,TRBD2
TGCGCCAGCAGCTTGGCCGGGAATCAGCCCCAGCATTTT,CASSLAGNQPQHF,NA,TRBV5-1,TRBJ1-5,NA
TGTGCTAGTGGTCCCCCCGCGGGACAGGGAGGGGGAGGGGGCGAGGGCTACACCTTC,CASGPPAGQGGGGGEGYTF,NA,TRBV12-5,TRBJ1-2,TRBD1
TGTGCCAGCAGAGGGGGGGGCCGCACTGAAGCTTTCTTT,CASRGGGRTEAFF,NA,TRBV5-6,TRBJ1-1,NA
TGTGCCAGCAGCGAAGCCCTCCTAGCGACCGGGGAGCTGTTTTTT,CASSEALLATGELFF,NA,TRBV2,TRBJ2-2,NA
TGTGCCAGCAGCTTATCGGCAGGGAATTCACCCCTCCACTTT,CASSLSAGNSPLHF,NA,TRBV7-3,TRBJ1-6,NA
TGTGCCAGCAGGGACTGGGGGGGGGCCTCGGTAAACGAGCAGTACTTC,CASRDWGGASVNEQYF,NA,TRBV6-6,TRBJ2-7,NA
TGTGCCAGCAGCGCGGGCTCAGGTGGGAATACGCAGTATTTT,CASSAGSGGNTQYF,NA,TRBV11-1,TRBJ2-3,NA
TGTGCCAGCCGGACATGGGGTCCTGGAAACACCATATATTTT,CASRTWGPGNTIYF,once,TRBV5-4,TRBJ1-3,NA
TGTGCCAGCAGCCAAGGCCCCCGGACTAGCGGGGTGGGACATATCTGCGAGACCCAGTACTTC,CASSQGPRTSGVGHICETQYF,once,TRBV3-1/TRBV3-2,TRBJ2-5,TRBD2
TGTGCCAGCAGTTCTGGACAGGACAATCAGCCCCAGCATTTT,CASSSGQDNQPQHF,NA,TRBV28,TRBJ1-5,TRBD1
TGTGCCAGCAGCTGGGGCAGGGGAAGCTATGGCTACACCTTC,CASSWGRGSYGYTF,NA,TRBV11-2,TRBJ1-2,NA
TGTGCCAGCAGTTTACGGGGGGACAGGGGCCCTCCTGGGCATTTT,CASSLRGDRGPPGHF,NA,TRBV28,TRBJ1-5,TRBD1
TGTGCCAGCTCGGAGTTGGCCAAACTGTTTTTT,CASSELAKLFF,few,TRBV25-1,TRBJ1-4,NA
TGTGCCAGCGGCCCTGGGGGGGGTAGTAGCGGGGAGCTGTTTTTT,CASGPGGGSSGELFF,NA,TRBV2,TRBJ2-2,TRBD2
TGTGCCAGCAGCGGTGCGGCGGAATCCCTAGGCTACACCTTC,CASSGAAESLGYTF,NA,TRBV7-2,TRBJ1-2,NA
TGCAGCGTTAAATCGGGGGCCAACGTCCTGACTTTC,CSVKSGANVLTF,NA,TRBV29-1,TRBJ2-6,NA
TGTGCCAGTACCCCGACAGGGGTCGCGCATCAGCCCCAGCATTTT,CASTPTGVAHQPQHF,NA,TRBV19,TRBJ1-5,TRBD1
TGTGCTAGTGGTTTGGACCAGGGGGCTGAAGCTTTCTTT,CASGLDQGAEAFF,NA,TRBV12-5,TRBJ1-1,TRBD1
TGTGCCTGGAGTTGGCAGGGGAGGGGAGGCTACACCTTC,CAWSWQGRGGYTF,NA,TRBV30,TRBJ1-2,NA
TGTGCCAGCAGCCCAGCGGGGGGGTTGAACACTGAAGCTTTCTTT,CASSPAGGLNTEAFF,NA,TRBV11-2,TRBJ1-1,NA
TGCGCCAGCAGCGAACAACAGGGTTTCGCGACCCAGTACTTC,CASSEQQGFATQYF,NA,TRBV5-1,TRBJ2-5,NA
TGTGCCAGCAGGTCCGGGACAGGGCCCTTCCGTGGCTACACCTTC,CASRSGTGPFRGYTF,NA,TRBV28,TRBJ1-2,TRBD1
TGTGCCAGTAGTAGCCAACAGGGAAACTATGGCTACACCTTC,CASSSQQGNYGYTF,NA,TRBV19,TRBJ1-2,NA
TGTGCCAGCACCTGGCGGACTGAAGCTTTCTTT,CASTWRTEAFF,few,TRBV7-2,TRBJ1-1,NA
TGTGCCAGCAGTCCAGAGGACAGGGGGGGCACCTTC,CASSPEDRGGTF,NA,TRBV28,TRBJ1-2,TRBD1
TGTGCCAGCAGCCGTTCGGGGGGACTAGTAGTTAATGAGCAGTTCTTC,CASSRSGGLVVNEQFF,NA,TRBV4-2,TRBJ2-1,TRBD2
TGTGCCAGCAGCTTGGGACAGGGGAATCAGCCCCAGCATTTT,CASSLGQGNQPQHF,NA,TRBV7-2,TRBJ1-5,TRBD1
TGTGCCAGCAGCGGTATGGGGCAAGGCACAGATACGCAGTATTTT,CASSGMGQGTDTQYF,NA,TRBV7-3,TRBJ2-3,NA
TGTGCCAGCAGCTTGGCGCGGGAGCCCTACGAGCAGTACTTC,CASSLAREPYEQYF,once,TRBV5-4,TRBJ2-7,TRBD2